Each of the 9 T cell receptor beta chains below was sequenced from the same sample in a study of shared T cell receptors in the human thymus. Sequencing used immunoSEQ multiplex PCR; TCRdb keeps in-frame clones, though not all of them. The sample lists hundreds of thousands of clones, roughly 90% occurring once. The sample was also linked to a second study, of human thymus T cells.

What was sequenced was thymocytes. All receptors come from a boy in the first two years of life with a congenital heart defect.

The V gene is TRBV6-5, the J gene TRBJ2-5; weak D call: TRBD2 (6 bases). The CDR3 sequence is 15 residues long. Trimming took off 8 bases at V and 1 base at J, with 17 bases between the two ends. Germline CDR1 MNHEY, CDR2 SVGAGI. The CDR3 sequence: CASGLGRGVQETQYF. The CDR3 bases are TGTGCCAGCGGTTTGGGGCGGGGAGTCCAAGAGACCCAGTACTTC.

The chain employs TRBV11-2 and TRBJ1-1, with no clear D. This CDR3 is 15 amino acids long. V was pared by 4 bases and J by 3 bases, with 15 bases between. Looked up from germline, CDR1 is SGHAT and CDR2 is FQNNGV. Here the CDR3 reads CASSSRRVRDTEAFF. The CDR3 bases are TGTGCCAGCAGCTCCAGACGGGTTCGGGACACTGAAGCTTTCTTT.

The chain carries TRBV30 and TRBJ2-5, with TRBD2 matching 11 bases. Germline assignment: CDR1 GTSNPN and CDR2 SVGIG (reference sequence). CDR3 length: 17 amino acids. J lost 6 bases, V lost 0 bases, and 12 bases had no gene match. Here the CDR3 reads CAWSVRGSGRGGKTQYF. DNA for the CDR3: TGTGCCTGGAGTGTACGCGGTAGCGGGAGGGGTGGAAAGACCCAGTACTTC.

The chain employs TRBV29-1 and TRBJ2-2; TRBD1 is a possible D gene (6 bases). CDR1 is SQVTM and CDR2 is ANQGSEA in the germline V gene. The CDR3 sequence is 14 residues long. V shed 6 bases and J shed 0 bases, with 11 bases lying between them. The CDR3 DNA sequence: TGCAGCGTCCCAGGACAGTCGAACACCGGGGAGCTGTTTTTT. Translating it yields CSVPGQSNTGELFF.

Only one count was recorded for this clone. This sequence joins TRBV7-9 and TRBJ2-1; unclear D gene. Between the trimmed V and J ends, which lost 8 bases and 7 bases, there was a span of 21 bases. The length of the CDR3 is 15 residues. Germline CDR1 and CDR2: SEHNR and FQNEAQ (reference sequence). Here the CDR3 reads CASVPLRCGRNEQFF. For the CDR3, the DNA is TGTGCCAGCGTTCCCCTGCGGTGCGGTAGAAATGAGCAGTTCTTC.

This chain links TRBV27 with TRBJ2-2; a weak D match, TRBD2 (6 bases). Per the germline V gene, CDR1 is MNHEY and CDR2 is SMNVEV (reference sequence). CDR3 size: 18 residues. V was pared by 6 bases and J by 7 bases, with 27 bases between. The CDR3, as DNA: TGTGCCAGCAGCCCAGGGCCCTCCTTCTTTGGGAGGATCGGGGAGCTGTTTTTT. Translating gives CASSPGPSFFGRIGELFF.

The J gene is TRBJ2-5, the V gene TRBV4-1, with a possible D match to TRBD2 (5 bases). The CDR3 sequence is 14 residues long. Germline CDR1 MGHRA, CDR2 YSYEKL. Trimming pared 0 bases from V and 3 bases from J, leaving 8 bases between. The CDR3 DNA follows: TGCGCCAGCAGCCAAGATAAGGAGGAAGAGACCCAGTACTTC. It is translated as CASSQDKEEETQYF.

This chain uses TRBV6-6 with TRBJ2-7; D is perhaps TRBD2 (5 bases). The CDR3 runs 14 residues. V dropped 4 bases and J dropped 0 bases, with 10 bases sitting between them. In germline, CDR1 is MNHNY, CDR2 SVGAGI (reference sequence). DNA of the CDR3: TGTGCCAGCAGTTTAGGCGGGCCCTCCTACGAGCAGTACTTC. Translation: CASSLGGPSYEQYF.

The chain has TRBV9 and TRBJ2-1, with a tentative D call TRBD2 (6 bases). The CDR3 is 13 amino acids. V was cut by 1 base and J by 7 bases, with 9 bases left in between. Per germline, CDR1 SGDLS and CDR2 YYNGEE. This chain's CDR3 is CASSVTSRNEQFF. CDR3 nucleotide sequence: TGTGCCAGCAGCGTAACTAGCCGAAATGAGCAGTTCTTC.